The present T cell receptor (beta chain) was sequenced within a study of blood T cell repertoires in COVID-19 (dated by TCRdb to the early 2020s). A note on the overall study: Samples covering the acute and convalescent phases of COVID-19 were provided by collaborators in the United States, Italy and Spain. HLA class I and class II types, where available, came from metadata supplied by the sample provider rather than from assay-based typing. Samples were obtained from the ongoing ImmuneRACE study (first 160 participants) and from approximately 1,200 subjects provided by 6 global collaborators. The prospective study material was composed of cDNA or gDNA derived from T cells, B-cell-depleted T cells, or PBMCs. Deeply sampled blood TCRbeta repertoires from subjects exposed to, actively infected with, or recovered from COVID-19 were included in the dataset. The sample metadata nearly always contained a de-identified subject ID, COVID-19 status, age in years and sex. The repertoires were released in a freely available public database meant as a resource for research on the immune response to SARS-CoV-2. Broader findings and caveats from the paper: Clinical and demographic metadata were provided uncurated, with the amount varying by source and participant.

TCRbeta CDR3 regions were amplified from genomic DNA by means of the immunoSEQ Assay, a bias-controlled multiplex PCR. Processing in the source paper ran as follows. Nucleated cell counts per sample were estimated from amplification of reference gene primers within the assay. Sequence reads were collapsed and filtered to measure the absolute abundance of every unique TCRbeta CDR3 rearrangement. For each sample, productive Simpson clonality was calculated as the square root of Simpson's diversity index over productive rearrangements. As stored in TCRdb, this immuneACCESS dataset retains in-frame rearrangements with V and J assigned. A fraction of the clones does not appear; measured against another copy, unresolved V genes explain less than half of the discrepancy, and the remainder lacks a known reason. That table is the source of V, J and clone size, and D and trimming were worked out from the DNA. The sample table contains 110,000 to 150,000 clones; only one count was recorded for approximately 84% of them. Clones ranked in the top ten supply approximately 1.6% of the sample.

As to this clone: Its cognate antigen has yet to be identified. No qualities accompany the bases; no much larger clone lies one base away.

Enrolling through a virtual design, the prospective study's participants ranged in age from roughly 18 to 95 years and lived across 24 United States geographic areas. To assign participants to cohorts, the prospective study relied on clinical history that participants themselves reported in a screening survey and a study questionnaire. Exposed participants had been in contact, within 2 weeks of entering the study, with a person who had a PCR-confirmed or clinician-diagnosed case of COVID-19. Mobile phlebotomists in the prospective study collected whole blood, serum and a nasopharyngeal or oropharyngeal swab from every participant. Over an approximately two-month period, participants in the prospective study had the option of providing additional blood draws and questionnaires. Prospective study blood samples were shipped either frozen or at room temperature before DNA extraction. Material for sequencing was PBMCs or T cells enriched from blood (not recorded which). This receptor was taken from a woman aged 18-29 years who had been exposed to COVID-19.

The DNA is TGTGCCTGGAGTGTTCACGGTTACGAGCAGTACTTC. It translates to CAWSVHGYEQYF. Here the chain combines TRBV30 and TRBJ2-7; no D gene can be assigned with confidence. The junction carries 7 bases between V and J, which are trimmed by 0 bases and 4 bases respectively. As encoded in the germline V gene (reference sequence), CDR1 is GTSNPN while CDR2 is SVGIG. The CDR3, from cysteine to phenylalanine, totals 12 residues. Just CDR3 DNA is preserved here, 36 bases in frame from base 1.